This T cell receptor beta chain was obtained from a study of human T cells and chemical hapten exposure. On the study more broadly: The upper back received 0.01% DPC by patch testing, with results read at 6 days.

CDR1 is LNHNV, CDR2 YYDKDF, per germline (reference sequence). V was trimmed by 0 bases and J by 11 bases, leaving 13 bases between them. The CDR3 runs 13 residues. TCRdb fed the RACE reads into MiXCR, producing one record per CDR3 protein. The data contain some 250,000 distinct CDR3 sequences, 7.7% of them singletons. As to time point: pre-sensitization, week 0. Treatment specified: therapeutic diphenylcyclopropenone sensitization with weekly scalp DPC. A few counts support this clonotype. The material sequenced was whole blood, taken in connection with sensitization to the hapten diphenylcyclopropenone (DPC). The sequence derives from a man aged 18 to 29 with alopecia areata. Some clones in this sample may be carry-over from other donors' samples. V usage is TRBV15 and J usage is TRBJ2-5; D may be TRBD1 or TRBD2 (6 bases each). Here the CDR3 DNA reads TGTGCCACCAGCAGAGATCGGGAGACAGGACAGTACTTC. Protein product: CATSRDRETGQYF.